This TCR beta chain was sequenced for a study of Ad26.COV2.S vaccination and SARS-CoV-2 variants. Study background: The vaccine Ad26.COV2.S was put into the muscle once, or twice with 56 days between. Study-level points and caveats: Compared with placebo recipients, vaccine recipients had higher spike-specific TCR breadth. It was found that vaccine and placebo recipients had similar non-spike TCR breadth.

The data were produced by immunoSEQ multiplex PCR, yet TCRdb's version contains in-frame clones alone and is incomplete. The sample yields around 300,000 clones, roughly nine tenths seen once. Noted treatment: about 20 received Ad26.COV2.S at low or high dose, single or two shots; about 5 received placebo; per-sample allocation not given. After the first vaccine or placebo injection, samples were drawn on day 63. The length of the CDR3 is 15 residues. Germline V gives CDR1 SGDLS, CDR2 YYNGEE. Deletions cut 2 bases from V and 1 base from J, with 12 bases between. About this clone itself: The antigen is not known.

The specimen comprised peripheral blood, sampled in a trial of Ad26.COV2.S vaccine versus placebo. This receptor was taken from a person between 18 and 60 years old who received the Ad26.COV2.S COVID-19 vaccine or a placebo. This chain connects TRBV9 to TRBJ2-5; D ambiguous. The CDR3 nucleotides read TGTGCCAGCAGCGTTCGTGGTGGCAGCCAAGAGACCCAGTACTTC. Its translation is CASSVRGGSQETQYF.